Each of the 5 T cell receptor beta chains below was sequenced from the same sample in a study of cytomegalovirus exposure and HLA in healthy donors. The primer mix had 60 Vbeta and 13 Jbeta primers. Assay used: immunoSEQ multiplex PCR; TCRdb lists only in-frame clones, some missing. The sample has some 200,000 clones, 9.5% seen once. Input material: PBMCs. The receptors shown here come from a woman aged 25-40 years in good health and CMV-seropositive.

This clone was seen a few times. The V gene is TRBV7-9, the J gene TRBJ2-7, with D unclear. The end of the DNA fits TRBJ2-1 better, so the J call may be wrong. CDR3 length: 15 residues. CDR1 and CDR2 (germline): SEHNR, FQNEAQ (reference sequence). Here the CDR3 reads CASSLGSASYNEQFF. CDR3 DNA: TGTGCCAGCAGCTTAGGGAGCGCCTCCTACAATGAGCAGTTCTTC.

Only a few counts were recorded for this clone. The V call is TRBV11-3, the J call TRBJ2-7; D call uncertain. This CDR3 has 11 amino acids. V was shortened by 11 bases and J by 3 bases, with 11 bases between the two germline ends. Germline V gene lookup returns CDR1 SGHNT and CDR2 YENEEA. CDR3 sequence (DNA): TGTGCCGGAGACGGATTCTACGAGCAGTACTTC. Its translation is CAGDGFYEQYF. The full variable domain, rest sourced from reference TRBV11-3 and TRBJ2-7, is EAGVVQSPRYKIIEKKQPVAFWCNPISGHNTLYWYLQNLGQGPELLIRYENEEAVDDSQLPKDRFSAERLKGVDSTLKIQPAELGDSAVYLCAGDGFYEQYFGPGTRLTVT.

This clone was counted only a few times. J is TRBJ2-1 and V is TRBV10-3; D remains unclear. The ends were cut back, 0 bases at V and 4 bases at J, with 10 bases in the middle. This CDR3 has 15 residues. Germline V gene lookup returns CDR1 ENHRY and CDR2 SYGVKD. The CDR3 spells CAISESVRGYNEQFF. The CDR3 bases are TGTGCCATCAGTGAGTCGGTTAGAGGATACAATGAGCAGTTCTTC.

J is TRBJ1-1 and V is TRBV6-5, with D hard to call. V was pared by 11 bases and J by 1 base, with 8 bases between. This CDR3 has 11 amino acids. Germline-derived CDR1 and CDR2 are MNHEY and SVGAGI. Written as DNA, the CDR3 is TGTGCCTCCTCGAGGAACACTGAAGCTTTCTTT. This encodes CASSRNTEAFF.

This chain links TRBV27 with TRBJ1-2; possibly TRBD1 for D (6 bases). CDR1 and CDR2 (germline): MNHEY, SMNVEV (reference sequence). V was clipped by 6 bases and J by 2 bases, with 10 bases between them. This CDR3 is 13 amino acids long. CDR3 bases: TGTGCCAGCAGGGGGGCTGCAAACTATGGCTACACCTTC. Translation: CASRGAANYGYTF.